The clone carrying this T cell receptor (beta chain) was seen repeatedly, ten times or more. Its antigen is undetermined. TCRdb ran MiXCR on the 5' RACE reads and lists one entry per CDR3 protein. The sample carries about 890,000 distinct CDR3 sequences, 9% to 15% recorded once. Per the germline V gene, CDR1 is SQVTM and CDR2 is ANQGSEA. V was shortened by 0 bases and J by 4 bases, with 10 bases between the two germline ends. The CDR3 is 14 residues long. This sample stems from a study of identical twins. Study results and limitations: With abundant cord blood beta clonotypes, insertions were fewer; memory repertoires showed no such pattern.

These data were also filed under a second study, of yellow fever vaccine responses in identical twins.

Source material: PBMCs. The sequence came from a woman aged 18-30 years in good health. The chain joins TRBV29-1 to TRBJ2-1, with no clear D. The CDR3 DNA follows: TGCAGCGTTGAAGATGTCCATGGGTACAATGAGCAGTTCTTC. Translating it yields CSVEDVHGYNEQFF.